Listed here are 21 T cell receptor beta chains from one sample, sequenced in a study of human T cells and chemical hapten exposure. TCRdb re-called the RACE reads through MiXCR, storing one row per CDR3 protein. The sample consists of 39,000 or so distinct CDR3 sequences, 3% to 4.5% of them appearing once. Described time point: patch test 1, 2 weeks after DPC sensitization. The sample's treatment: therapeutic diphenylcyclopropenone sensitization with weekly scalp DPC. The study extracted total RNA from unfractionated whole blood. Here the sequenced sample was whole blood, taken in connection with sensitization to the hapten diphenylcyclopropenone (DPC). These receptors all come from a man between 45 and 60 years old with alopecia areata. Some clones in this sample may be carry-over from other donors' samples.

This clonotype was picked up many times. The V gene is TRBV12-3 or TRBV12-4, the J gene TRBJ2-2; D ambiguous. The CDR3 contains 10 residues. The V end was cut by 1 base, the J end by 9 bases, with 0 bases between. The CDR3 DNA is TGTGCCAGCAGTTTAGGGGAGCTGTTTTTT. As protein: CASSLGELFF.

This clonotype was found many times. CDR3 residues: CASSHRGNQPQHF. CDR3 DNA: TGTGCCAGCAGCCACAGGGGAAATCAGCCCCAGCATTTT. The chain links TRBV12-3 or TRBV12-4 to TRBJ1-5; 7 positions match TRBD1. Trimming at V came to 6 bases and at J to 4 bases, leaving 3 bases not matched to a gene. This CDR3 is built from 13 residues.

In its sample, this clonotype was seen many times. The J gene is TRBJ2-5, the V gene TRBV20-1, with a tentative D call TRBD1 (5 bases). The CDR3 spans 10 residues. V was clipped by 5 bases and J by 9 bases, with 10 bases between them. Germline assignment: CDR1 DFQATT and CDR2 SNEGSKA (reference sequence). The CDR3 loop reads CSAGAEAQYF. The CDR3 DNA reads TGCAGTGCTGGGGCCGAGGCCCAGTACTTC.

In its sample, this clonotype was seen many times. The CDR3 DNA reads TGTGCCAGCAGCTCCGGCTTGACGGGAGGGGAGACCCAGTACTTC. This sequence encodes CASSSGLTGGETQYF. The chain couples TRBV7-9 to TRBJ2-5; the match to TRBD2 covers 8 bases. The germline gives CDR1 SEHNR, CDR2 FQNEAQ (reference sequence). This CDR3 is 15 amino acids long. Germline trimming cut 4 bases from V and 5 bases from J; bases unmatched to any gene: 9.

The DNA of the CDR3 is TGTGCCAGCAGCCAAGATAAGGCAGATACGGAGACCCAGTACTTC. Amino acid sequence: CASSQDKADTETQYF. The V gene is TRBV4-2, the J gene TRBJ2-5; D is uncertain. Trimming took off 0 bases at V and 5 bases at J, with 13 bases between the two ends. The CDR3 is 15 amino acids. Germline CDR1 LGHNA, CDR2 YNFKEQ.

The CDR3 is CASSLAGTPYNEQFF. The DNA for the CDR3 is TGTGCCAGCAGCTTAGCGGGGACACCTTACAATGAGCAGTTCTTC. The chain is built from TRBV7-2 and TRBJ2-1; D might be TRBD1 (6 bases). The CDR3 is 15 amino acids. Trimming pared 0 bases from V and 4 bases from J, leaving 10 bases between. Germline V gene lookup returns CDR1 SGHTA and CDR2 FQGNSA.

This clonotype was picked up many times. The chain uses TRBV3-1 and TRBJ1-4; possible D gene TRBD1, 6 bases. This CDR3 has 15 amino acids. Germline CDR1 LGHDT, CDR2 YNNKEL (reference sequence). Deletions cut 7 bases from V and 5 bases from J, with 17 bases between. DNA of the CDR3: TGTGCCAGCATGACAGCCGGGACACCGAATGAAAAACTGTTTTTT. Its protein product is CASMTAGTPNEKLFF. The whole variable domain, filled in from reference TRBV3-1 and TRBJ1-4, reads DTAVSQTPKYLVTQMGNDKSIKCEQNLGHDTMYWYKQDSKKFLKIMFSYNNKELIINETVPNRFSPKSPDKAHLNLHINSLELGDSAVYFCASMTAGTPNEKLFFGSGTQLSVL.

The rearrangement uses TRBV5-1 and TRBJ1-1; D is unclear. Trimming pared 1 base from V and 2 bases from J, leaving 6 bases between. The CDR3 runs 13 residues. The germline CDR1 and CDR2 sequences are SGHRS and YFSETQ. The CDR3 DNA follows: TGCGCCAGCAGCTTGAACACAAACACTGAAGCTTTCTTT. Translated: CASSLNTNTEAFF.

This clonotype occurred many times. This chain links TRBV7-2 with TRBJ1-2; weak D call: TRBD1 (6 bases). There are 13 residues in the CDR3. Germline-derived CDR1 and CDR2 are SGHTA and FQGNSA. V was shortened by 10 bases and J by 0 bases, with 12 bases between the two germline ends. The CDR3 region is CAIGGVANYGYTF. CDR3 DNA sequence: TGTGCCATAGGGGGGGTGGCTAACTATGGCTACACCTTC.

This clonotype has ten or more counts. This chain joins TRBV2 and TRBJ2-3; 8 bases are a match to TRBD2. The J segment lost 5 bases and the V segment lost 2 bases, leaving 6 bases of the junction unmatched. This CDR3 spans 15 amino acids. The V gene's germline CDR1 is SNHLY and CDR2 FYNNEI. The CDR3 spells CASSESGGSGDTQYF. CDR3 DNA: TGTGCCAGCAGTGAATCGGGGGGGTCCGGAGATACGCAGTATTTT.

This clonotype was detected ten times or more. The genes are TRBV20-1 and TRBJ1-1; tentative D call: TRBD1 (5 bases). The CDR3 has 15 residues. Germline CDR1 DFQATT, CDR2 SNEGSKA (reference sequence). The V end lost 1 base, the J end lost 2 bases, and 14 bases lay between the germline ends. This CDR3 is CSARAGGQGNTEAFF. The CDR3 DNA reads as TGCAGTGCTAGAGCAGGTGGGCAGGGCAACACTGAAGCTTTCTTT.

This clonotype was seen many times. The rearrangement uses TRBV7-6 and TRBJ2-1; D not resolved. CDR3 size: 12 residues. The V gene lost 4 bases and the J gene lost 13 bases, with 14 bases spanning the gap. Per the germline V gene, CDR1 is SGHVS and CDR2 is FNYEAQ. CDR3 sequence reads: CASSSVAADQFF. Here the CDR3 DNA reads TGTGCCAGCAGCTCGGTCGCGGCAGATCAGTTCTTC.

This clonotype was observed many times. The rearrangement joins TRBV6-2 or TRBV6-3 to TRBJ1-6, with D possibly matching TRBD1 (5 bases). The CDR3 runs 17 residues. The V gene lost 2 bases and the J gene lost 2 bases, with 13 bases spanning the gap. Germline-derived CDR1 and CDR2 are MNHEY and SVGEGT. The CDR3 is CASSYAGQATYNSPLHF. DNA of the CDR3: TGTGCCAGCAGTTACGCCGGACAAGCTACCTATAATTCACCCCTCCACTTT.

In this sample, this clonotype turned up many times. This sequence joins TRBV15 and TRBJ2-1; possible D gene TRBD2, 7 bases. The V and J ends lost 0 bases and 9 bases respectively, with 27 bases between them. This CDR3 is built from 19 residues. CDR1 is LNHNV, CDR2 YYDKDF, per germline (reference sequence). CDR3 sequence: CATSREGGGGRESVGEQFF. As DNA, the CDR3 is TGTGCCACCAGCAGAGAGGGGGGCGGTGGGCGGGAGTCGGTCGGTGAGCAGTTCTTC.

This clonotype was picked up a small number of times. The rearrangement uses TRBV5-1 and TRBJ2-5; TRBD2 agrees at 7 bases. Germline CDR1 and CDR2: SGHRS and YFSETQ. This CDR3 is built from 13 residues. Losses at the gene ends were 3 bases for V and 3 bases for J; bases not matched to a gene: 2. CDR3 nucleotide sequence: TGCGCCAGCAGCTCCGGGACTAAAGAGACCCAGTACTTC. Amino acids: CASSSGTKETQYF.

This clonotype was counted at least ten times. The rearrangement links TRBV29-1 to TRBJ1-1; D is ambiguous. The V and J ends lost 6 bases and 1 base respectively, with 12 bases between them. The CDR3 extends over 13 amino acids. CDR1 and CDR2 from the germline V gene are SQVTM and ANQGSEA. The CDR3 sequence is CSVRLRENTEAFF. The CDR3 DNA reads TGCAGCGTCCGTCTACGGGAGAACACTGAAGCTTTCTTT.

This clonotype was seen many times. The chain couples TRBV30 to TRBJ2-2, with 7 bases that match TRBD1. From germline, CDR1 is GTSNPN and CDR2 SVGIG (reference sequence). V shed 7 bases and J 0 bases; nucleotides not matched to a gene: 5. The CDR3 is 14 amino acids. CDR3 sequence (DNA): TGTGCCTCGAAGGGACAGACGAACACCGGGGAGCTGTTTTTT. Protein: CASKGQTNTGELFF.

This clonotype has at least ten counts. The chain links TRBV10-3 to TRBJ2-3; no reliable D call. Trimming cost V 7 bases and J 0 bases, with 11 bases left between them. The CDR3 spans 14 residues. CDR1 and CDR2 from the germline V gene are ENHRY and SYGVKD. The CDR3 nucleotides are TGTGCCATCACAGAGGACCTCAGCACAGATACGCAGTATTTT. Amino acid sequence: CAITEDLSTDTQYF.

This clonotype appeared many times. This chain uses TRBV7-6 with TRBJ1-3; D is ambiguous. There are 14 residues in the CDR3. Germline CDR1 SGHVS, CDR2 FNYEAQ. V lost 5 bases and J lost 4, with 12 bases in between. The chain's CDR3 is CASSPVGGGNTIYF. The CDR3 DNA reads as TGTGCCAGCAGCCCCGTAGGAGGGGGAAACACCATATATTTT.

The table lists this clonotype with many counts. This chain joins TRBV7-9 and TRBJ2-5, with TRBD1 matching over 9 bases. This CDR3 region has 15 residues. The ends lost 5 bases at V and 4 bases at J; junction bases unmatched: 8. Germline V gives CDR1 SEHNR, CDR2 FQNEAQ (reference sequence). The CDR3 region has the DNA TGTGCCAGCAGCATCCCCGGGACAGGGACAGAGACCCAGTACTTC. Amino acid sequence: CASSIPGTGTETQYF.

This clonotype was counted many times. The rearrangement joins TRBV28 to TRBJ1-4; D remains unclear. The CDR3 is 13 residues long. V lost 7 bases and J lost 13, with 19 bases in between. CDR1 and CDR2 from the germline V gene are MDHEN and SYDVKM. CDR3 bases: TGTGCCAGCACCCCCGGTCGAGGAGGGAGACTGTTTTTT. As protein: CASTPGRGGRLFF.